Listed here are 9 T cell receptor beta chains from one sample, sequenced in a study of blood T cells in healthy people across ages. A second about 6 to 12 cycle PCR used barcoded and J-beta primers. TCRdb passed the 5' RACE reads through MiXCR, listing each CDR3 protein once. The data hold about 680,000 distinct CDR3 sequences, with around 48% observed a single time. Sequences were obtained from blood. The receptors come from a woman in her sixties in good health.

The chain couples TRBV12-3 or TRBV12-4 to TRBJ2-1; TRBD2 matches 7 bases. The junction had 9 bases not matched to a gene; V was cut back by 4 bases and J by 6 bases. The CDR3 is made up of 15 amino acids. The CDR3 DNA sequence: TGTGCCAGCAGTTCTAGCGGTAGTTATATCAATGAGCAGTTCTTC. Residues: CASSSSGSYINEQFF.

This clonotype was seen more than once but under ten times. V usage is TRBV7-2 and J usage is TRBJ2-4; a weak D match, TRBD2 (5 bases). The J call may be wrong; the DNA end is better matched by TRBJ2-7. Germline CDR1 reads SGHTA; CDR2 reads FQGNSA. The CDR3 length is 16 residues. This chain's CDR3 is CASSLGVGVPSYEQYF. CDR3 DNA: TGTGCCAGCAGCTTAGGGGTGGGAGTTCCCAGCTACGAGCAGTACTTC.

This rearrangement joins TRBV20-1 to TRBJ2-5, with TRBD2 matching over 14 bases. TRBJ2-7 explains the end of the DNA better; the J call may be wrong. Germline CDR1 is DFQATT and CDR2 is SNEGSKA (reference sequence). The CDR3 consists of 18 residues. As DNA, the CDR3 is TGCAGTGCTAGAGATGTAGGACCGGGACTAGCGGGAGCAGGCGAGCAGTACTTC. Residues: CSARDVGPGLAGAGEQYF.

In this sample, this clonotype turned up a few times. The rearrangement uses TRBV2 and TRBJ2-7; tentatively, D is TRBD2 (6 bases). Per the germline V gene, CDR1 is SNHLY and CDR2 is FYNNEI. V was shortened by 2 bases and J by 3 bases, with 14 bases between the two germline ends. The CDR3 consists of 15 residues. The CDR3 loop reads CASSEFPGAGYEQYF. CDR3 nucleotide sequence: TGTGCCAGCAGTGAATTCCCGGGAGCGGGCTACGAGCAGTACTTC.

Turning to this clonotype: Just one base apart from a much larger clone, this may be a read error. V and J are TRBV27 and TRBJ2-7, with D maybe TRBD1 (5 bases). This CDR3 comprises 15 residues. Between the trimmed V and J ends, which lost 4 bases and 7 bases, there was a span of 20 bases. Per the germline V gene, CDR1 is MNHEY and CDR2 is SMNVEV (reference sequence). The CDR3 here is CASSSPWVLDNEQYF. The CDR3 nucleotides are TGTGCCAGCAGTTCCCCGTGGGTCCTGGACAATGAGCAGTACTTC.

The chain joins TRBV9 to TRBJ2-6; D call uncertain. This CDR3 comprises 14 residues. V was clipped by 3 bases and J by 4 bases, with 8 bases between them. The germline CDR1 and CDR2 sequences are SGDLS and YYNGEE. The CDR3 is CASSAVAGANVLTF. CDR3 DNA: TGTGCCAGCAGCGCCGTGGCGGGGGCCAACGTCCTGACTTTC.

This clonotype turned up a few times. The V gene is TRBV20-1, the J gene TRBJ2-5, with D perhaps matching TRBD1 (5 bases). The CDR3 runs to 13 residues. The V gene's germline CDR1 is DFQATT and CDR2 SNEGSKA (reference sequence). Trimming cost V 3 bases and J 2 bases, with 10 bases left between them. CDR3 DNA sequence: TGCAGTGCTAGTGTGGGGCTTCAAGAGACCCAGTACTTC. It codes for CSASVGLQETQYF.

This clonotype was recorded at least ten times. The chain is built from TRBV29-1 and TRBJ2-5; D gene uncertain. Trimming took 4 bases from V and 11 from J, leaving 17 bases between them. The germline gives CDR1 SQVTM, CDR2 ANQGSEA. The CDR3 is 12 residues long. CDR3 protein: CSVVPVGNEQYF. In DNA form, the CDR3 reads TGCAGCGTTGTCCCAGTGGGCAATGAGCAGTACTTC.

This clonotype was seen many times. The chain couples TRBV7-7 to TRBJ2-5; D is unclear. Trimming pared 5 bases from V and 9 bases from J, leaving 16 bases between. The germline gives CDR1 SSHAT, CDR2 FNYEAQ (reference sequence). CDR3 length: 13 residues. CDR3 coding DNA: TGTGCCAGCAGCCAGACCCGCCTTGCGGCCCAGTACTTC. Amino acid sequence: CASSQTRLAAQYF.